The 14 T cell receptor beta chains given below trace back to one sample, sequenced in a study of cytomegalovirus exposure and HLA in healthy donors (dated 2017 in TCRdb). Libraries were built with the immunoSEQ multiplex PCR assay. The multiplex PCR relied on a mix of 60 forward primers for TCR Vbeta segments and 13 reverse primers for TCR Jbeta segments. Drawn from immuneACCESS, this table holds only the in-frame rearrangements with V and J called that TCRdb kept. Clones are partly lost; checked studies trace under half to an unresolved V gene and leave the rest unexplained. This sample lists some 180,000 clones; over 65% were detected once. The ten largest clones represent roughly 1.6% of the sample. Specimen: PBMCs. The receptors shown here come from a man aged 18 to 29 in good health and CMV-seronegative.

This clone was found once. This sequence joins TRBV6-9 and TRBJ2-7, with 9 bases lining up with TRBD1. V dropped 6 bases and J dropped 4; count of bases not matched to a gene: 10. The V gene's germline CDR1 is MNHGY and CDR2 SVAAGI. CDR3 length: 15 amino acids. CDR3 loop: CASRRGGQGLYEQYF. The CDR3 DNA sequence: TGTGCCAGCAGGAGAGGGGGACAGGGTCTTTACGAGCAGTACTTC.

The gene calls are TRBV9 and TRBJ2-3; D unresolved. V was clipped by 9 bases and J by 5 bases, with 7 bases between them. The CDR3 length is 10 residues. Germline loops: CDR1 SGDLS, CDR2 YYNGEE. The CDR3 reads CATPGDTQYF. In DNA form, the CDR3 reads TGTGCCACCCCGGGAGATACGCAGTATTTT.

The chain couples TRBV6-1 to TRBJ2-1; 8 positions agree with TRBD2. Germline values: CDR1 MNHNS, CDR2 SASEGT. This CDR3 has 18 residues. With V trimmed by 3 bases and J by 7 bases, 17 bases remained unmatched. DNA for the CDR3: TGTGCCAGCAGTGACCCCGGGGGGTACAGCGGGGGATTAAATGAGCAGTTCTTC. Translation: CASSDPGGYSGGLNEQFF.

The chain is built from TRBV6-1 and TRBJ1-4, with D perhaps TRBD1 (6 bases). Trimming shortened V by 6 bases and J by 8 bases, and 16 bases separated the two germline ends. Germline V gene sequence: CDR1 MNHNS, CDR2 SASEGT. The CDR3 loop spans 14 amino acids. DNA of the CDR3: TGTGCCAGCAGAGACCCGGGACAACGGGAAAAACTGTTTTTT. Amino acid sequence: CASRDPGQREKLFF.

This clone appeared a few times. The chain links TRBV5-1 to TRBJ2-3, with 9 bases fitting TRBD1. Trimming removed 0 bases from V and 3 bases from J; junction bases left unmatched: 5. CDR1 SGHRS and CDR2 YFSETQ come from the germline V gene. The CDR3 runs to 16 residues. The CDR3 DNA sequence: TGCGCCAGCAGCTTGGGGACAGGGGCCAGGACAGATACGCAGTATTTT. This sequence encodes CASSLGTGARTDTQYF.

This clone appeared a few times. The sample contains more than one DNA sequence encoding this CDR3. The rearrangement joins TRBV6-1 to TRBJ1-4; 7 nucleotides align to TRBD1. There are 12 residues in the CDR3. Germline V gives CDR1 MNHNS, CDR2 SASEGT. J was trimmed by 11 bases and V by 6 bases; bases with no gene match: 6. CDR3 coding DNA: TGTGCCAGCAGGCCAATACAGGGGAAACTGTTTTTT. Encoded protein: CASRPIQGKLFF.

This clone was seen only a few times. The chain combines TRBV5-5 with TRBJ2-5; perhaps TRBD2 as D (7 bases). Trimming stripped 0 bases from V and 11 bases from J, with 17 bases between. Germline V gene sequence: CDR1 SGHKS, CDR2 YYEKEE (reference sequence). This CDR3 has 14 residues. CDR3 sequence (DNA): TGTGCCAGCAGCTTGGGGGCGGGGGCGCGGGAGCAGTACTTC. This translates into CASSLGAGAREQYF.

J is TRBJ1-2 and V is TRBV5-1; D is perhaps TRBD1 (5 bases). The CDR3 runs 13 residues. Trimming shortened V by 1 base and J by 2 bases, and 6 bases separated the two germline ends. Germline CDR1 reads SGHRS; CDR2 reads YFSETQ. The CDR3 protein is CASSLKGNYGYTF. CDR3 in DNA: TGCGCCAGCAGCTTGAAGGGGAACTATGGCTACACCTTC.

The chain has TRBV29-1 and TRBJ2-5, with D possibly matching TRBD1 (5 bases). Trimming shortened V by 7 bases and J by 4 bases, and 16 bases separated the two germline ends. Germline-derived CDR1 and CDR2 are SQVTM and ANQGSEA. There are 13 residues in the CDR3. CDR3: CSGPGLRGETQYF. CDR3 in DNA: TGCAGCGGCCCCGGGCTAAGGGGAGAGACCCAGTACTTC.

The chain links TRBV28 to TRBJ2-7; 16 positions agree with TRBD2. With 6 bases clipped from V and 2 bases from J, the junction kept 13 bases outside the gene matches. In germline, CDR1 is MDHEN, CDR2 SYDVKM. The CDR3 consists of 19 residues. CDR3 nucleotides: TGTGCCAGCAGAGCACCTACGGGACTAGCGGGAGGGCGAACCTACGAGCAGTACTTC. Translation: CASRAPTGLAGGRTYEQYF.

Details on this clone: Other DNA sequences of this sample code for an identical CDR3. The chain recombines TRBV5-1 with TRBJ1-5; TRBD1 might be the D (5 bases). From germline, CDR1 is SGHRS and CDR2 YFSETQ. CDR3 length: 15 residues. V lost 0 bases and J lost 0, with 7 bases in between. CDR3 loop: CASSLAGGSNQPQHF. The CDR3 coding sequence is TGCGCCAGCAGCTTGGCGGGGGGTAGCAATCAGCCCCAGCATTTT.

In nucleotides, the CDR3 is TGTGCCAGCAGTGCGCGACAGGGGATCAACACTGAAGCTTTCTTT. Its translation is CASSARQGINTEAFF. The rearrangement links TRBV28 to TRBJ1-1, with 8 bases lining up with TRBD1. Germline V gene sequence: CDR1 MDHEN, CDR2 SYDVKM. The V gene end was trimmed by 5 bases and the J gene end by 2 bases; junction bases not matched to a gene: 7. The CDR3 spans 15 residues.

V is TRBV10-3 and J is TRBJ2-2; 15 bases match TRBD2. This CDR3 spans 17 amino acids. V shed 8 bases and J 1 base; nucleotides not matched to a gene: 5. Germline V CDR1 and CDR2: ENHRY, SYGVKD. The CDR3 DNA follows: TGTGCCATCGGGAGGACTAGCGGGGGGGTGAACACCGGGGAGCTGTTTTTT. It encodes CAIGRTSGGVNTGELFF.

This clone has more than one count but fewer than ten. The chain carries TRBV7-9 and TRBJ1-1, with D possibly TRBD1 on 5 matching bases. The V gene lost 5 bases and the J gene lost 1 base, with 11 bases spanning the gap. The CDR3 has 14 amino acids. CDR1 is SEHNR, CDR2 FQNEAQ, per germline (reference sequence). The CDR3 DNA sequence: TGTGCCAGCAGCCCAAAGACAGAGAACACTGAAGCTTTCTTT. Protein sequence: CASSPKTENTEAFF.